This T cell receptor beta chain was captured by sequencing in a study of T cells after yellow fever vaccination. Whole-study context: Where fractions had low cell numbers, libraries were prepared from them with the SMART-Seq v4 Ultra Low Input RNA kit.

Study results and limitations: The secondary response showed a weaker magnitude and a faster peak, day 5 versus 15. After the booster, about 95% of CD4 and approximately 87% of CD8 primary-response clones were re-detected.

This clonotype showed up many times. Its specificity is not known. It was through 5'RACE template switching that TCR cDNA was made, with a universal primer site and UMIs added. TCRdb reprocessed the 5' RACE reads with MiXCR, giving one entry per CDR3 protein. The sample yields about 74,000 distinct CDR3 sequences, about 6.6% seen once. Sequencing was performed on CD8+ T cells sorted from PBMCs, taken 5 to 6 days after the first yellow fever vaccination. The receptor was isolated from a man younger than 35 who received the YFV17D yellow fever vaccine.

The CDR3 spells CASSVRGLEQPQHF. The CDR3 DNA follows: TGTGCCAGTAGTGTCAGGGGTTTGGAACAGCCCCAGCATTTT. The chain couples TRBV19 to TRBJ1-5, with a possible D match to TRBD1 (6 bases). The V end lost 5 bases, the J end lost 7 bases, and 15 bases lay between the germline ends. The length of the CDR3 is 14 residues. Germline values: CDR1 LNHDA, CDR2 SQIVND (reference sequence). Drawing the rest from reference TRBV19 and TRBJ1-5, the complete variable domain is DGGITQSPKYLFRKEGQNVTLSCEQNLNHDAMYWYRQDPGQGLRLIYYSQIVNDFQKGDIAEGYSVSREKKESFPLTVTSAQKNPTAFYLCASSVRGLEQPQHFGDGTRLSIL.